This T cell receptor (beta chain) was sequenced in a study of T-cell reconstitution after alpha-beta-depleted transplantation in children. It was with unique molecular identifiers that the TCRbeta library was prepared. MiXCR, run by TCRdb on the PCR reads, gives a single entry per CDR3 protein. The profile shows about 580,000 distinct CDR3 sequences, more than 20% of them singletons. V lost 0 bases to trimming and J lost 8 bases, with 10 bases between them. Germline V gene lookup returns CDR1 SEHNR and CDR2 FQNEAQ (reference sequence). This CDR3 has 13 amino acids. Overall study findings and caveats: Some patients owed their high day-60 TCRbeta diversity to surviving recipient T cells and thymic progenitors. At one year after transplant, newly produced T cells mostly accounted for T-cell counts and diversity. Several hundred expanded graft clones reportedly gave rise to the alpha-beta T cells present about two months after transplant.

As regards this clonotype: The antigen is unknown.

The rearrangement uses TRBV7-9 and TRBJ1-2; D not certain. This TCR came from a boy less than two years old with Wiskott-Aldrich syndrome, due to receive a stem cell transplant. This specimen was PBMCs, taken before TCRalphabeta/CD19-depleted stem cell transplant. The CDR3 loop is CASSLASSFGYTF. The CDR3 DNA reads TGTGCCAGCAGCTTAGCGAGCTCGTTCGGCTACACCTTC.